This TCR beta chain was profiled in a study of cytomegalovirus exposure and HLA in healthy donors. It was with 60 Vbeta and 13 Jbeta primers that the PCR ran. Profiled with immunoSEQ multiplex PCR; TCRdb holds only in-frame clones, not every one. The table has around 150,000 clones, roughly 73% seen once. This TCR came from a woman aged 40 to 50 in good health and CMV-seropositive. Sequenced input: PBMCs.

The CDR3 coding sequence is TGTGCCAGCAGCCCCTCAGGAGGGCGGTATAACGGGGAGCTGTTTTTT. Translating gives CASSPSGGRYNGELFF. The gene calls are TRBV5-4 and TRBJ2-2, with D perhaps matching TRBD2 (6 bases). The germline V and J ends were trimmed by 4 bases and 7 bases, with 20 bases remaining between them. Germline V gives CDR1 SGHNT, CDR2 YYREEE (reference sequence). CDR3 size: 16 residues.